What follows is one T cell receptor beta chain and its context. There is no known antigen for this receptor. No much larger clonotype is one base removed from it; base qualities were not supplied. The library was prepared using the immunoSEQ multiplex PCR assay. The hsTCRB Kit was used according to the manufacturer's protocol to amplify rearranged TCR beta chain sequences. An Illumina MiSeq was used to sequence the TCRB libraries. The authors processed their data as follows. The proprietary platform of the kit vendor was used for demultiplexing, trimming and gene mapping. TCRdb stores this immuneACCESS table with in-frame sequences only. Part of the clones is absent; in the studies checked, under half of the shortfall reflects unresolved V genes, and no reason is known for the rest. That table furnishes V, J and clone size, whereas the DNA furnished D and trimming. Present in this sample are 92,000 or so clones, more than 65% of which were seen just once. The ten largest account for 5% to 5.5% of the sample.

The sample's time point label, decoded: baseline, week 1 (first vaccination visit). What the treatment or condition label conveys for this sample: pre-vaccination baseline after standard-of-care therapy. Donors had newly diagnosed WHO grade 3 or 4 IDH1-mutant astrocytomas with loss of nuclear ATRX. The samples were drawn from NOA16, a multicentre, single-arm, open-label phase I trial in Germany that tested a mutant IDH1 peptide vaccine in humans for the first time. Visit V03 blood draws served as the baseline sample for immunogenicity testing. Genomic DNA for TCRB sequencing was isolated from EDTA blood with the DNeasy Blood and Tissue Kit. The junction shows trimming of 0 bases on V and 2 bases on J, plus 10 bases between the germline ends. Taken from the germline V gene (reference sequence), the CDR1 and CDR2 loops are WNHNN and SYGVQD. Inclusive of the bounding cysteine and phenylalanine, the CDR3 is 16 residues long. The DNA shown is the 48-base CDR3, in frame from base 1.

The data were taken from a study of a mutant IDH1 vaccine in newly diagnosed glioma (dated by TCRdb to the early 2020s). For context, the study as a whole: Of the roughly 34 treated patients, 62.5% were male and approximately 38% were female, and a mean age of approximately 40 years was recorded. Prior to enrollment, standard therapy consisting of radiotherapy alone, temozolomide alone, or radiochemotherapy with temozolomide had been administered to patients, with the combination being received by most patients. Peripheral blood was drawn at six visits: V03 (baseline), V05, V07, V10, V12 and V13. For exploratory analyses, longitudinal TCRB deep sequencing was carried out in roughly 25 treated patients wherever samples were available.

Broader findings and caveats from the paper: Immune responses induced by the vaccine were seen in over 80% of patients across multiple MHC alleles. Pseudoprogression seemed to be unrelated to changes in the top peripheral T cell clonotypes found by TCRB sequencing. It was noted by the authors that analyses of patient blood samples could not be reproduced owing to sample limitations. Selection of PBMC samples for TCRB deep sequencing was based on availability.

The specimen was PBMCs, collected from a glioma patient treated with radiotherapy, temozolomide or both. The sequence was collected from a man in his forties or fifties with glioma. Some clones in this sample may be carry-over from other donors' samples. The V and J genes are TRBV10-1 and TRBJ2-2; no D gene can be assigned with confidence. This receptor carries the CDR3 CASSESIRANTGELFF. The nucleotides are TGCGCCAGCAGTGAGTCGATCAGAGCCAACACCGGGGAGCTGTTTTTT.